This is a list of T cell receptor beta chains from one sample in a study of T cell changes during pregnancy in multiple sclerosis. Clones were read by immunoSEQ multiplex PCR, and TCRdb kept only the in-frame ones, dropping some. This sample carries 35,000 to 50,000 clones, approximately 90% of them seen once, and the ten largest clones take approximately 1%. The specimen was CD4+ T cells from peripheral blood mononuclear cells, collected in the second trimester of pregnancy. The receptors stem from a female donor with multiple sclerosis, enrolled in a pregnancy study. Each CDR3 is given with its conserved first and last residue. The D gene is left open where the match is weak. Only some rows state a clone size, as once, few, many or a class for expanded clones.

>NA|TRBD1|TRBV5-1|TRBJ1-2
CASNRGELYGYTF
TGCGCCAGCAACAGGGGTGAACTCTATGGCTACACCTTC
>NA|NA|TRBV6-1|TRBJ1-5
CASSVGGDSNQPQHF
TGTGCCAGCAGTGTAGGGGGAGATAGCAATCAGCCCCAGCATTTT
>NA|NA|TRBV6-5|TRBJ1-1
CASSTLAGTEAFF
TGTGCCAGCAGCACACTGGCGGGGACTGAAGCTTTCTTT
>NA|TRBD1|TRBV10-3|TRBJ2-5
CAISESEGAQETQYF
TGTGCCATCAGTGAGTCAGAGGGGGCCCAAGAGACCCAGTACTTC
>NA|TRBD1|TRBV14|TRBJ2-1
CASSRQGAIYNEQFF
TGTGCCAGCAGCCGACAGGGGGCTATCTACAATGAGCAGTTCTTC
>NA|NA|TRBV30|TRBJ2-1
CAWRSFVGAYNEQFF
TGTGCCTGGAGGTCGTTCGTGGGAGCGTATAATGAGCAGTTCTTC
>NA|NA|TRBV30|TRBJ1-4
CAWHAGTGDEKLFF
TGTGCCTGGCACGCTGGGACTGGGGATGAAAAACTGTTTTTT
>NA|TRBD1|TRBV4-3|TRBJ2-2
CASSRDSQRLFF
TGCGCCAGCAGTCGGGACAGCCAACGGCTGTTTTTT
>NA|TRBD1|TRBV5-6|TRBJ1-2
CASSVAGGRYGYTF
TGTGCCAGCAGCGTGGCAGGGGGCCGCTATGGCTACACCTTC
>NA|TRBD2|TRBV9|TRBJ2-3
CASSVDASGFLGTDTQYF
TGTGCCAGCAGCGTAGATGCTAGCGGGTTTTTGGGGACAGATACGCAGTATTTT
>once|NA|TRBV30|TRBJ1-5
CAWSVGSRSNQPQHF
TGTGCCTGGAGTGTAGGGAGCCGAAGCAATCAGCCCCAGCATTTT
>NA|TRBD1|TRBV10-3|TRBJ1-2
CASNQGVAYGYTF
TGTGCCAGCAACCAGGGGGTTGCCTATGGCTACACCTTC
>once|NA|TRBV6-1|TRBJ2-1
CATSDYTNEQFF
TGTGCCACCTCGGACTATACCAATGAGCAGTTCTTC
>once|NA|TRBV6-6|TRBJ2-7
CASSPGTSAYEQYF
TGTGCCAGCAGCCCCGGGACAAGTGCCTACGAGCAGTACTTC
>NA|NA|TRBV28|TRBJ1-2
CASSFLSDGYTF
TGTGCCAGCAGTTTTCTCTCGGATGGCTACACCTTC
>NA|NA|TRBV9|TRBJ2-3
CASSLRTVDTQYF
TGTGCCAGCAGCCTACGGACAGTGGATACGCAGTATTTT
>once|TRBD2|TRBV18|TRBJ2-7
CASSPGTSGRLGYEQYF
TGTGCCAGCTCCCCCGGGACTAGCGGGAGGTTGGGCTACGAGCAGTACTTC
>NA|NA|TRBV5-1|TRBJ2-7
CASSQDTLGQYF
TGCGCCAGCAGCCAGGACACCCTCGGGCAGTACTTC
>few|NA|TRBV5-1|TRBJ2-3
CASSTTGATDTQYF
TGCGCCAGCAGCACCACGGGAGCAACAGATACGCAGTATTTT
>NA|TRBD2|TRBV10-2|TRBJ2-2
CASTSGNTGELFF
TGCGCCAGCACTAGCGGAAACACCGGGGAGCTGTTTTTT
>NA|NA|TRBV5-1|TRBJ1-2
CASSLAGWAEGTTF
NA
>NA|TRBD1|TRBV5-1|TRBJ1-2
CASRTGTGTPNYGYTF
TGCGCCAGCAGGACCGGGACAGGGACGCCTAACTATGGCTACACCTTC
>NA|TRBD2|TRBV28|TRBJ2-2
CASRFGGGRADTGELFF
TGTGCCAGCAGATTCGGAGGCGGGAGGGCGGACACCGGGGAGCTGTTTTTT
>NA|TRBD1|TRBV28|TRBJ2-7
CASSSQGVASYEQYF
TGTGCCAGCAGCTCACAGGGGGTGGCGTCCTACGAGCAGTACTTC
>NA|NA|TRBV19|TRBJ1-1
CASTPNLNTEAFF
TGTGCCAGTACCCCCAATTTGAACACTGAAGCTTTCTTT
>NA|NA|TRBV6-5|TRBJ2-4
CASGTFGNIQYF
TGTGCCAGCGGGACATTTGGGAACATTCAGTACTTC
>few|TRBD2|TRBV15|TRBJ2-3
CATNWAGGEDTQYF
TGTGCCACCAATTGGGCGGGAGGGGAAGATACGCAGTATTTT
>NA|TRBD1|TRBV7-3|TRBJ1-1
CASSLAGQGTEAFF
TGTGCCAGCAGCTTGGCGGGACAGGGGACTGAAGCTTTCTTT
>NA|TRBD2|TRBV5-1|TRBJ2-7
CASSLTSGRVYEQYF
TGCGCCAGCAGCTTAACTAGCGGGAGGGTCTACGAGCAGTACTTC
>NA|NA|TRBV7-2|TRBJ2-5
CASSSTGAAGRETQYF
TGTGCCAGCAGCTCGACTGGAGCGGCGGGACGGGAGACCCAGTACTTC
>once|TRBD2|TRBV11-1|TRBJ2-5
CASSLLAGGGYQETQYF
TGTGCCAGCAGCCTACTAGCGGGAGGGGGGTACCAAGAGACCCAGTACTTC
>NA|NA|TRBV30|TRBJ2-4
CAWSRELAKNIQYF
TGTGCCTGGAGTCGCGAGCTAGCCAAAAACATTCAGTACTTC
>NA|NA|TRBV15|TRBJ2-6
CATSRGVGSAGANVLTF
TGTGCCACCAGCAGAGGGGTAGGGAGTGCTGGGGCCAACGTCCTGACTTTC
>NA|NA|TRBV19|TRBJ2-1
CASSREGGYNEQFF
TGTGCCAGTAGTAGAGAAGGCGGGTACAATGAGCAGTTCTTC
>NA|NA|TRBV2|TRBJ1-2
CASKESVGYTF
TGTGCCAGCAAGGAGAGTGTCGGCTACACCTTC
>NA|NA|TRBV6-5|TRBJ2-7
CASSYTGYHSYEQYF
TGTGCCAGCAGCTATACAGGGTATCATTCCTACGAGCAGTACTTC
>NA|NA|TRBV25-1|TRBJ2-7
CASVGTPPDYEQYF
TGTGCCAGCGTAGGGACACCCCCTGACTACGAGCAGTACTTC
>NA|NA|TRBV7-8|TRBJ2-5
CASSFISGQETQYF
TGTGCCAGCAGCTTTATTTCAGGTCAAGAGACCCAGTACTTC
>NA|TRBD1|TRBV30|TRBJ2-6
CAWREDRAGANVLTF
TGTGCCTGGAGGGAGGACAGGGCTGGGGCCAACGTCCTGACTTTC
>once|TRBD1|TRBV6-6|TRBJ2-1
CASSQQGADYNEQFF
TGTGCCAGCAGTCAACAGGGGGCCGACTACAATGAGCAGTTCTTC
>NA|NA|TRBV19|TRBJ1-5
CASSIRSLSNQPQHF
TGTGCCAGTAGTATACGGTCCCTAAGCAATCAGCCCCAGCATTTT
>NA|TRBD2|TRBV2|TRBJ2-1
CASAGSGIAYNEQFF
TGTGCCAGCGCGGGTAGCGGGATTGCTTATAATGAGCAGTTCTTC
>NA|NA|TRBV9|TRBJ1-5
CASSVDRDQPQHF
TGTGCCAGCAGCGTGGACAGAGATCAGCCCCAGCATTTT
>NA|NA|TRBV7-9|TRBJ2-1
CASSRGRASGEQFF
TGTGCCAGCAGCAGAGGACGCGCGAGCGGCGAGCAGTTCTTC
>NA|NA|TRBV28|TRBJ2-7
CASSLLSSGPSGYEQYF
TGTGCCAGCAGTCTACTGTCATCCGGGCCAAGCGGCTACGAGCAGTACTTC
>NA|TRBD1|TRBV9|TRBJ2-2
CASSVTGQGTGELFF
TGTGCCAGCAGCGTAACGGGACAGGGGACCGGGGAGCTGTTTTTT
>NA|TRBD1|TRBV27|TRBJ1-2
CASTPDRVHGYTF
TGTGCCAGCACCCCGGACAGGGTACATGGCTACACCTTC
>few|TRBD1|TRBV7-2|TRBJ2-2
CATERDRVDTGELFF
TGTGCCACAGAACGGGACAGGGTAGACACCGGGGAGCTGTTTTTT
>NA|TRBD1|TRBV29-1|TRBJ2-5
CSGGHRGMAQYF
TGCAGCGGGGGGCACAGGGGGATGGCCCAGTACTTC
>once|NA|TRBV11-2|TRBJ2-7
CASTNRQRSSYEQYF
TGTGCCAGCACCAACCGACAGCGAAGCTCCTACGAGCAGTACTTC
>NA|NA|TRBV5-1|TRBJ2-7
CASRLAGTSAYEQYF
TGCGCCAGCAGGTTAGCCGGGACATCTGCCTACGAGCAGTACTTC
>NA|TRBD2|TRBV19|TRBJ2-3
CASRAGTSGVRDTQYF
TGTGCCAGTAGGGCAGGGACTAGCGGAGTCCGAGATACGCAGTATTTT
>NA|NA|TRBV5-1|TRBJ2-7
CASSLGAGSDYEQYF
TGCGCCAGCAGCTTGGGTGCAGGGTCGGACTACGAGCAGTACTTC
>NA|TRBD2|TRBV11-1|TRBJ2-5
CASSQTTSGYQETQYF
TGTGCCAGCAGCCAAACGACTAGCGGGTACCAAGAGACCCAGTACTTC
>NA|TRBD2|TRBV5-1|TRBJ2-1
CASTLSGSSSYNEQFF
TGCGCCAGCACCCTTAGCGGGAGCTCCTCCTACAATGAGCAGTTCTTC
>NA|NA|TRBV6-5|TRBJ2-5
CASSYRSSRPQETQYF
TGTGCCAGCAGTTACAGGTCTTCTAGGCCCCAAGAGACCCAGTACTTC